This T cell receptor (beta chain) was identified in a study of beta chain features in type 1 diabetes. About the study: Age, gender and cell yields were similar between patients and healthy donors. Study-wide findings and caveats: PCR might preferentially amplify shorter templates, equally in patients and controls. Unsettled here was the matter of whether HLA type influences TCRB rearrangement.

Naive, central memory, regulatory and stem cell-like memory cells within the CD4+ compartment were sorted using CD45RO/CCR7/CD25/CD127/CD95/CD27. On this clone: Antigen unknown.

Expressed TCRB transcripts got sequenced, as all isolated RNA was reverse transcribed. Only in-frame clones appear in the TCRdb table, and some are missing; sequencing was by immunoSEQ multiplex PCR. This sample has 350,000 to 450,000 clones; approximately 13% occur once, and the top ten carry under 0.04%. The V segment lost 2 bases and the J segment 6 bases; nucleotides outside the gene matches: 0. The CDR3 consists of 13 residues. CDR1 and CDR2 (germline): SGHDN, FVKESK. This sequence was found in a man younger than 40 in good health. The chain couples TRBV14 to TRBJ2-2, with TRBD2 matching 7 bases. Specimen: naive CD4+ T cells from blood. The CDR3 sequence is CASSQSGAGELFF. CDR3 DNA sequence: TGTGCCAGCAGCCAAAGCGGGGCCGGGGAGCTGTTTTTT. The variable domain in full, completed from reference TRBV14 and TRBJ2-2, reads EAGVTQFPSHSVIEKGQTVTLRCDPISGHDNLYWYRRVMGKEIKFLLHFVKESKQDESGMPNNRFLAERTGGTYSTLKVQPAELEDSGVYFCASSQSGAGELFFGEGSRLTVL.